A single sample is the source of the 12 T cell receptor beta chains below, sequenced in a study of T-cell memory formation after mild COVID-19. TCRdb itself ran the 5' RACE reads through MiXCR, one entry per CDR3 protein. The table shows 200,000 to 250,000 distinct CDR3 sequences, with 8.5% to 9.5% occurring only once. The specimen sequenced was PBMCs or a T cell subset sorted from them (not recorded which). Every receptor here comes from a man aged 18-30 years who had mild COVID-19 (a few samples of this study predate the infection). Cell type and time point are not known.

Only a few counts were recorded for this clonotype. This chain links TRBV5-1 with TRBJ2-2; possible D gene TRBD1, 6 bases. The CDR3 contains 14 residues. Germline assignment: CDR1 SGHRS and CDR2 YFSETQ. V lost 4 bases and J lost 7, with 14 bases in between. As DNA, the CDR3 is TGCGCCAGCAGCCCCCGGGACACAGGCGGGGAGCTGTTTTTT. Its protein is CASSPRDTGGELFF.

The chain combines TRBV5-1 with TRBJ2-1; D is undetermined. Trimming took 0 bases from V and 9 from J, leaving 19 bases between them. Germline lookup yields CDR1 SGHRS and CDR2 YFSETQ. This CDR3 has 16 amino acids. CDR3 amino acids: CASSLAETTPRLEQFF. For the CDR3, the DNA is TGCGCCAGCAGCTTGGCCGAAACCACGCCCCGGCTTGAGCAGTTCTTC.

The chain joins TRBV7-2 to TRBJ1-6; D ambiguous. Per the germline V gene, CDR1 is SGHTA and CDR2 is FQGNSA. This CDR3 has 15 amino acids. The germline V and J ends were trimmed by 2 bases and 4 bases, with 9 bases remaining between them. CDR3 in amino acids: CASSLQNSYNSPLHF. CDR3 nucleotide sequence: TGTGCCAGCAGCTTACAGAATTCATATAATTCACCCCTCCACTTT.

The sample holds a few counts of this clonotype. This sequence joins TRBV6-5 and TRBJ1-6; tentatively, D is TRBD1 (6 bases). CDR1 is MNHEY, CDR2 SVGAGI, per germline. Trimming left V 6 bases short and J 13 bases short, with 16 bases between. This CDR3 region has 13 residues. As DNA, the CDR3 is TGTGCCAGCAGAACGGACAGCCGCCGGCCCCTCCACTTT. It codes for CASRTDSRRPLHF.

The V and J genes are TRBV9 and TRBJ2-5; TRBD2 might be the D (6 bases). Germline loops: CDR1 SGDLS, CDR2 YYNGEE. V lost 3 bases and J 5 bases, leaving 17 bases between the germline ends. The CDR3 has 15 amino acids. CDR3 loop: CASSDLAGGGETQYF. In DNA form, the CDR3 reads TGTGCCAGCAGCGACCTCGCGGGCGGAGGGGAGACCCAGTACTTC.

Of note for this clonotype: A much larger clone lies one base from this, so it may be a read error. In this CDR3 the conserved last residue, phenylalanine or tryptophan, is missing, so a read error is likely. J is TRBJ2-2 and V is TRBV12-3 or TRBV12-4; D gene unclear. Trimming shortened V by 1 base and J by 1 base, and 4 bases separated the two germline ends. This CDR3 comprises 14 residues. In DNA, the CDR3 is TGTGCCAGCAGTTTAGAGTGGAACACCGGGGAGCTGTTTCTT. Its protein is CASSLEWNTGELFL.

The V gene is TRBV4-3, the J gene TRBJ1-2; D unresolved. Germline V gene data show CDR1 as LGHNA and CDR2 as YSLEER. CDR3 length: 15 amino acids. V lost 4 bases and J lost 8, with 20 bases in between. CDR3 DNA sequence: TGCGCCAGCAGCCTTTCACAGCGAGGGCCATGGGGCTACACCTTC. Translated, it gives CASSLSQRGPWGYTF.

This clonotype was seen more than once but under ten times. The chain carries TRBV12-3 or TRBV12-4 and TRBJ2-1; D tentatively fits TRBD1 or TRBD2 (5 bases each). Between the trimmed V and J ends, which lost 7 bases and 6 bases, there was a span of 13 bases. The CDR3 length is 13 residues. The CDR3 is CASKGREFNEQFF. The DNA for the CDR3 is TGTGCCAGCAAGGGCAGGGAGTTCAATGAGCAGTTCTTC.

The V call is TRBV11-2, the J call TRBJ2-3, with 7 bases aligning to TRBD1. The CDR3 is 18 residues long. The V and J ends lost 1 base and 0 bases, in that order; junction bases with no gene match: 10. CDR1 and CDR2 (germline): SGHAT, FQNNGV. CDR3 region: CASSLGRDRSGSTDTQYF. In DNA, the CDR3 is TGTGCCAGCAGCTTAGGCCGGGACAGATCGGGGAGCACAGATACGCAGTATTTT.

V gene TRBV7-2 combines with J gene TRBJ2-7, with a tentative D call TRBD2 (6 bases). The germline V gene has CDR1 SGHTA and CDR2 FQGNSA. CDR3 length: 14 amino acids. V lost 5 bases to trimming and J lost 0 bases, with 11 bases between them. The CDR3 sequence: CASSPVRGSYEQYV. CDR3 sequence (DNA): TGTGCCAGCAGCCCCGTGCGGGGCTCCTACGAGCAGTACGTC.

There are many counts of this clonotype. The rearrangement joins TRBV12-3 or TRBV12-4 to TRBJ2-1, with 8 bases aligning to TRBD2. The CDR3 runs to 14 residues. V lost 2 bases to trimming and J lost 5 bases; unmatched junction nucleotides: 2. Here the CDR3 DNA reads TGTGCCAGCAGTTTATTAGCGGGGAACAATGAGCAGTTCTTC. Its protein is CASSLLAGNNEQFF.

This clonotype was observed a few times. The CDR3 sequence: CASSHGSGSRYEQYV. CDR3 bases: TGCGCCAGCAGCCACGGGTCAGGGAGCCGCTACGAGCAGTACGTC. The gene calls are TRBV4-1 and TRBJ2-7, with D perhaps TRBD1 or TRBD2 (5 bases each). V dropped 3 bases and J dropped 3 bases, with 15 bases sitting between them. Germline V gives CDR1 MGHRA, CDR2 YSYEKL. This CDR3 contains 15 residues.